The entry below describes one T cell receptor (beta chain). This record belongs to a study of blood T cell repertoires in COVID-19. V lost 6 bases, J lost 5 bases, and 14 bases lay in between. The length of the CDR3 is 13 residues. The V gene's germline CDR1 is MNHEY and CDR2 SVGAGI. Participants' own reports of clinical history determined their cohort assignment. Clones were read by immunoSEQ multiplex PCR, and TCRdb kept only the in-frame ones, dropping some. The table records hundreds of thousands of clones, roughly 86% of them present only once. Source material: PBMCs or T cells enriched from blood (not recorded which). This sequence joins TRBV6-5 and TRBJ2-7, with D perhaps TRBD2 (6 bases). The clonotype originates from a woman in her 30s with acute COVID-19. CDR3 bases: TGTGCCAGCAGGGCGGGCGGGGCCAACGAGCAGTACTTC. It specifies CASRAGGANEQYF.